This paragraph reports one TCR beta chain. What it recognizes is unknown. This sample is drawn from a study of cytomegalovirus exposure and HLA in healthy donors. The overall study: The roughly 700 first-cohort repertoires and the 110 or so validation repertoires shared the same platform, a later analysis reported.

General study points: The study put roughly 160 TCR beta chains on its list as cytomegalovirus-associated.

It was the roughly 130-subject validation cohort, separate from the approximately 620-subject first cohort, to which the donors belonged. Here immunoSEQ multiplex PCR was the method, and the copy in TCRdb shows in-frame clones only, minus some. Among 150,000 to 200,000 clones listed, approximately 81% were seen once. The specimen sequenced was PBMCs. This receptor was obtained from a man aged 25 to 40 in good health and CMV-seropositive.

The CDR3 spells CASSRGTEVPLHF. The CDR3 nucleotides are TGTGCCAGCAGCCGCGGGACGGAAGTTCCCCTCCACTTT. This chain joins TRBV2 and TRBJ1-6; D might be TRBD1 (5 bases). CDR3 length equals 13 residues. Germline V CDR1 and CDR2: SNHLY, FYNNEI. V lost 6 bases to trimming and J lost 13 bases, with 16 bases between them.